These 27 T cell receptor beta chains were sequenced from one sample in a study of OX40 agonist ivuxolimab in advanced cancers. Sequencing used immunoSEQ multiplex PCR; TCRdb keeps in-frame clones, though not all of them. The repertoire holds 30,000 to 40,000 clones, with roughly 81% as singletons. Specimen: CD4+ or CD8+ T cells sorted from blood, collected in a trial of the OX40 agonist ivuxolimab. These receptors were taken from an adult with an advanced solid tumor such as melanoma, head and neck, liver or kidney cancer.

The chain recombines TRBV6-5 with TRBJ1-6; tentatively, D is TRBD1 (5 bases). Germline V CDR1 and CDR2: MNHEY, SVGAGI. The CDR3 runs 14 residues. V was cut by 4 bases and J by 11 bases, with 15 bases left in between. CDR3 in DNA: TGTGCCAGCAGTTTGAGGCAGGGTATACCACCCCTCCACTTT. Translating it yields CASSLRQGIPPLHF.

The chain joins TRBV5-6 to TRBJ2-5; D is uncertain. The germline gives CDR1 SGHDT, CDR2 YYEEEE. Trimming cost V 4 bases and J 1 base, with 14 bases left between them. The CDR3 spans 15 residues. CDR3 protein: CASSTTAYPQETQYF. The CDR3 bases are TGTGCCAGCAGCACAACAGCTTACCCCCAAGAGACCCAGTACTTC.

V and J are TRBV28 and TRBJ1-2, with D perhaps matching TRBD1 (5 bases). Trimming took 10 bases from V and 7 from J, leaving 13 bases between them. The CDR3 loop spans 11 amino acids. Germline assignment: CDR1 MDHEN and CDR2 SYDVKM. The CDR3, as DNA: TGTGCCACCCGAAGGAGGGGTGGCTACACCTTC. Its translation: CATRRRGGYTF.

This chain uses TRBV4-2 with TRBJ1-2; 7 bases match TRBD1. Losses at the gene ends were 1 base for V and 8 bases for J; bases not matched to a gene: 4. This CDR3 region has 13 residues. The germline V gene encodes CDR1 LGHNA and CDR2 YNFKEQ. The CDR3 sequence: CASSQGDSPGYTF. Written as DNA, the CDR3 is TGTGCCAGCAGCCAAGGGGACAGCCCCGGCTACACCTTC.

The rearrangement joins TRBV19 to TRBJ1-4; the D gene is possibly TRBD1 (5 bases). From germline, CDR1 is LNHDA and CDR2 SQIVND (reference sequence). V shed 5 bases and J shed 0 bases, with 13 bases lying between them. CDR3 length: 16 residues. CDR3 sequence (DNA): TGTGCCAGTAGTTCCCCCGGGGCGGCAACTAATGAAAAACTGTTTTTT. As protein: CASSSPGAATNEKLFF.

This clone is a singleton in its sample. J is TRBJ2-1 and V is TRBV11-2; unclear D gene. This CDR3 has 14 amino acids. The V end lost 5 bases, the J end lost 6 bases, and 14 bases lay between the germline ends. CDR1 and CDR2 from the germline V gene are SGHAT and FQNNGV. CDR3 region: CASSRPRKPNEQFF. As DNA, the CDR3 is TGTGCCAGCAGCCGACCCCGTAAACCCAATGAGCAGTTCTTC.

The chain employs TRBV30 and TRBJ1-1, with no clear D. Per the germline V gene, CDR1 is GTSNPN and CDR2 is SVGIG (reference sequence). With 2 bases removed from V and 1 base from J, the gap between germline ends came to 11 bases. There are 14 residues in the CDR3. CDR3 in DNA: TGTGCCTGGAGTCGCCGGCTGGGGAACACTGAAGCTTTCTTT. Protein sequence: CAWSRRLGNTEAFF. The whole variable domain, filled in from reference TRBV30 and TRBJ1-1, reads SQTIHQWPATLVQPVGSPLSLECTVEGTSNPNLYWYRQAAGRGLQLLFYSVGIGQISSEVPQNLSASRPQDRQFILSSKKLLLSDSGFYLCAWSRRLGNTEAFFGQGTRLTVV.

The rearrangement links TRBV28 to TRBJ1-5, with D tentatively TRBD1 (5 bases). V was cut by 4 bases and J by 0 bases, with 19 bases left in between. The CDR3 consists of 18 residues. Germline-derived CDR1 and CDR2 are MDHEN and SYDVKM. The CDR3 reads CASSSPGRNQYSNQPQHF. In DNA, the CDR3 is TGTGCCAGCAGTTCCCCGGGACGTAACCAATATAGCAATCAGCCCCAGCATTTT.

CDR3 DNA sequence: TGTGCCAGCAGGCCGTTTACAGGGGGGGCGTCCCAGTACTTC. It is translated as CASRPFTGGASQYF. The chain has TRBV27 and TRBJ2-5, with D possibly being TRBD1 (8 bases). Trimming stripped 6 bases from V and 9 bases from J, with 20 bases between. The germline V gene has CDR1 MNHEY and CDR2 SMNVEV (reference sequence). There are 14 residues in the CDR3.

This clone has only a few counts. V gene TRBV7-9 combines with J gene TRBJ1-1; no reliable D call. There are 16 residues in the CDR3. V was shortened by 5 bases and J by 1 base, with 17 bases between the two germline ends. Germline V gene data show CDR1 as SEHNR and CDR2 as FQNEAQ (reference sequence). The CDR3 reads CASSLTGRLRNTEAFF. CDR3 coding DNA: TGTGCCAGCAGCCTAACGGGCAGGCTACGGAACACTGAAGCTTTCTTT. Variable domain in full (rest from reference TRBV7-9 and TRBJ1-1): DTGVSQNPRHKITKRGQNVTFRCDPISEHNRLYWYRQTLGQGPEFLTYFQNEAQLEKSRLLSDRFSAERPKGSFSTLEIQRTEQGDSAMYLCASSLTGRLRNTEAFFGQGTRLTVV.

This chain uses TRBV19 with TRBJ2-7; TRBD1 might be the D (5 bases). CDR1 is LNHDA, CDR2 SQIVND, per germline (reference sequence). The CDR3 covers 15 residues. Deletions cut 0 bases from V and 4 bases from J, with 13 bases between. The CDR3 DNA is TGTGCCAGTAGTATAGATCTCGGAACAGGATACGAGCAGTACTTC. Translation: CASSIDLGTGYEQYF.

The chain employs TRBV6-5 and TRBJ2-7; D perhaps matches TRBD2 (5 bases). Germline assignment: CDR1 MNHEY and CDR2 SVGAGI. The CDR3 runs 13 residues. The germline V and J ends were trimmed by 8 bases and 2 bases, with 13 bases remaining between them. The CDR3 is CASGEGRTYEQYF. The CDR3 DNA sequence: TGTGCCAGCGGCGAGGGCAGGACCTACGAGCAGTACTTC.

This clone has just one count. This rearrangement joins TRBV18 to TRBJ2-7; TRBD1 agrees at 11 bases. Germline CDR1 reads KGHSH; CDR2 reads LQKENI. The CDR3 totals 15 residues. V was clipped by 4 bases and J by 5 bases; unmatched bases: 7. DNA for the CDR3: TGTGCCAGCTCACGACCGGGACAGGGGGACAACGAGCAGTACTTC. Amino acids: CASSRPGQGDNEQYF.

The chain employs TRBV30 and TRBJ1-5, with D uncertain. The CDR3 is 14 amino acids. CDR1 and CDR2 (germline): GTSNPN, SVGIG (reference sequence). V lost 0 bases and J lost 4, with 10 bases in between. This chain's CDR3 is CAWSVRLGNQPQHF. The CDR3 DNA follows: TGTGCCTGGAGTGTACGGTTAGGTAATCAGCCCCAGCATTTT.

This chain uses TRBV6-1 with TRBJ2-2; D may correspond to TRBD1 or TRBD2 (5 bases each). Trimming removed 7 bases at V and 0 bases at J, with 9 bases between. Germline CDR1 is MNHNS and CDR2 is SASEGT. The CDR3 is 14 amino acids. CDR3 residues: CASKTGPNTGELFF. CDR3 sequence (DNA): TGTGCCAGCAAAACGGGACCGAACACCGGGGAGCTGTTTTTT.

V is TRBV5-1 and J is TRBJ2-5; D is unclear. Trimming shortened V by 5 bases and J by 5 bases, and 7 bases separated the two germline ends. Germline V lookup: CDR1 SGHRS, CDR2 YFSETQ. The CDR3 has 11 residues. The CDR3 DNA reads as TGCGCCAGCAGAATGGCTGAGACCCAGTACTTC. Encoded protein: CASRMAETQYF.

This clone was counted between two and nine times. The CDR3 DNA reads TGTGCCAGCTTTCGGGCAGTCGGCTCTGGAAACACCATATATTTT. Encoded protein: CASFRAVGSGNTIYF. The chain couples TRBV18 to TRBJ1-3; D gene unclear. Germline V CDR1 and CDR2: KGHSH, LQKENI. CDR3 length: 15 amino acids. Trimming shortened V by 7 bases and J by 0 bases, and 13 bases separated the two germline ends. Supplemented by reference TRBV18 and TRBJ1-3, the full variable domain reads NAGVMQNPRHLVRRRGQEARLRCSPMKGHSHVYWYRQLPEEGLKFMVYLQKENIIDESGMPKERFSAEFPKEGPSILRIQQVVRGDSAAYFCASFRAVGSGNTIYFGEGSWLTVV.

J is TRBJ1-2 and V is TRBV11-2, with 8 bases fitting TRBD1. Losses at the gene ends were 1 base for V and 8 bases for J; bases not matched to a gene: 12. The CDR3 contains 16 residues. Per the germline V gene, CDR1 is SGHAT and CDR2 is FQNNGV. The CDR3 is CASSLASPTGAGGYTF. As DNA, the CDR3 is TGTGCCAGCAGCTTAGCCTCCCCGACAGGGGCTGGGGGCTACACCTTC.

The chain combines TRBV2 with TRBJ1-5; D gene unclear. The germline V gene encodes CDR1 SNHLY and CDR2 FYNNEI. The CDR3 is made up of 15 amino acids. V lost 2 bases to trimming and J lost 7 bases, with 15 bases between them. The CDR3 coding sequence is TGTGCCAGCAGTGAATGGGGTCCGTTGGCGCAGCCCCAGCATTTT. Encoded protein: CASSEWGPLAQPQHF.

The J gene is TRBJ2-6, the V gene TRBV7-3; D is possibly TRBD2 (5 bases). The V gene's germline CDR1 is SGHTA and CDR2 FQGTGA. This CDR3 spans 17 amino acids. V shed 5 bases and J shed 0 bases, with 14 bases lying between them. Here the CDR3 DNA reads TGTGCCAGCAGCCGGTGGGGAAGCGGCTCTGGGGCCAACGTCCTGACTTTC. Translated: CASSRWGSGSGANVLTF. Looking up the rest from reference TRBV7-3 and TRBJ2-6 gives the full variable domain: GAGVSQTPSNKVTEKGKYVELRCDPISGHTALYWYRQSLGQGPEFLIYFQGTGAADDSGLPNDRFFAVRPEGSVSTLKIQRTERGDSAVYLCASSRWGSGSGANVLTFGAGSRLTVL.

The CDR3 spells CASSLEGGTDTQYF. The CDR3 DNA sequence: TGTGCCAGCAGCTTAGAGGGCGGGACAGATACGCAGTATTTT. The genes are TRBV7-9 and TRBJ2-3; TRBD2 is a possible D gene (5 bases). Deletions cut 1 base from V and 3 bases from J, with 8 bases between. CDR3 length: 14 residues. Germline V gene lookup returns CDR1 SEHNR and CDR2 FQNEAQ (reference sequence).

The V and J genes are TRBV2 and TRBJ1-6; the D gene is possibly TRBD1 (6 bases). This CDR3 is built from 14 residues. Germline V gives CDR1 SNHLY, CDR2 FYNNEI. The germline V and J ends were trimmed by 6 bases and 5 bases, with 11 bases remaining between them. As DNA, the CDR3 is TGTGCCAGCAGAGCGGGACATGATAATTCACCCCTCCACTTT. Translation gives CASRAGHDNSPLHF.

The chain recombines TRBV2 with TRBJ1-1; D uncertain. The CDR3 sequence is 11 residues long. Germline V gene sequence: CDR1 SNHLY, CDR2 FYNNEI. Trimming left V 8 bases short and J 5 bases short, with 9 bases between. In nucleotides, the CDR3 is TGTGCCAGCTCAGTGGTGACTGAAGCTTTCTTT. As protein: CASSVVTEAFF.

The rearrangement joins TRBV5-1 to TRBJ1-3; D is unclear. The CDR3 covers 16 residues. Between the trimmed V and J ends, which lost 0 bases and 4 bases, there was a span of 14 bases. The germline gives CDR1 SGHRS, CDR2 YFSETQ. Written as DNA, the CDR3 is TGCGCCAGCAGCTTGGTAGGGTCGGTAGGGGGAAACACCATATATTTT. Its protein product is CASSLVGSVGGNTIYF.

In regard to this clone: The junction and the germline gene differ at one end; a read error may be behind it. V usage is TRBV28 and J usage is TRBJ1-2; 8 bases are shared with TRBD1. Germline V gives CDR1 MDHEN, CDR2 SYDVKM. CDR3 size: 14 residues. CDR3 loop: CASSLRQGGDRPPF. The CDR3 nucleotides are TGTGCCAGCAGTTTACGCCAGGGAGGGGACAGGCCTCCCTTC.

Judged by abundance, this clone is medium-sized. The chain is built from TRBV27 and TRBJ1-6; D not resolved. The CDR3 spans 16 residues. The V gene's germline CDR1 is MNHEY and CDR2 SMNVEV (reference sequence). Trimming cost V 6 bases and J 3 bases, with 15 bases left between them. This chain's CDR3 is CASSPQEDFYNSPLHF. The CDR3 DNA follows: TGTGCCAGCAGCCCCCAGGAAGATTTCTATAATTCACCCCTCCACTTT.

Worth noting for this clone: A read error may produce the germline difference seen at one junction end. Other DNA sequences in the same sample also yield this CDR3. The CDR3: CASSRGTSGGDEQFF. As DNA, the CDR3 is TGCGCCAGCAGCCGCGGGACTAGCGGGGGCGATGAGCAATTCTTC. The V gene is TRBV4-1, the J gene TRBJ2-1; the match to TRBD2 covers 14 bases. Germline CDR1 is MGHRA and CDR2 is YSYEKL. This CDR3 contains 15 residues.